What follows are 4 T cell receptor beta chains derived from one specimen sequenced in a study of blood T cell repertoires in COVID-19 (TCRdb year 2020). The method behind the library was the immunoSEQ multiplex PCR assay. The source is immuneACCESS, and TCRdb retained only in-frame sequences with V and J called. Part of the clones is not carried over; for the studies checked, unresolved V genes explain less than half of this, and the remainder is unexplained. The sample table holds 300,000 to 400,000 clones, of which over 75% were seen once. The biggest ten clones account for 1% of the sample. Sequencing was performed on peripheral blood. These receptors were taken from a man in his fifties or sixties with active or convalescent COVID-19.

About this clone: The same CDR3 arises from other DNA sequences in this sample as well. The CDR3 DNA follows: TGTGCCAGCAGTTTAGGAGGGAGCAATCAGCCCCAGCATTTT. Its protein product is CASSLGGSNQPQHF. The chain joins TRBV28 to TRBJ1-5, with D unclear. V gave up 2 bases and J gave up 1 base, with 6 bases separating them. This CDR3 is built from 14 residues. The germline V gene encodes CDR1 MDHEN and CDR2 SYDVKM. The whole variable domain, remainder taken from reference TRBV28 and TRBJ1-5, is DVKVTQSSRYLVKRTGEKVFLECVQDMDHENMFWYRQDPGLGLRLIYFSYDVKMKEKGDIPEGYSVSREKKERFSLILESASTNQTSMYLCASSLGGSNQPQHFGDGTRLSIL.

This chain links TRBV28 with TRBJ1-5, with 7 bases identical to TRBD1. The CDR3 totals 15 residues. The germline V gene has CDR1 MDHEN and CDR2 SYDVKM. Germline trimming cut 1 base from V and 6 bases from J; bases unmatched to any gene: 6. The CDR3 DNA is TGTGCCAGCAGTTTATCAGGGGGAAGAGGTCAGCCCCAGCATTTT. It specifies CASSLSGGRGQPQHF.

This clone was seen more than once but under ten times. DNA for the CDR3: TGTGCCAGCAGGGGGCTCGGACAAGAAGTCTCCTACGAGCAGTACTTC. It encodes CASRGLGQEVSYEQYF. The J gene is TRBJ2-7, the V gene TRBV2, with D perhaps matching TRBD1 (5 bases). Trimming removed 6 bases at V and 0 bases at J, with 18 bases between. The germline V gene encodes CDR1 SNHLY and CDR2 FYNNEI. CDR3 length equals 16 residues.

This sequence joins TRBV5-4 and TRBJ2-2, with a possible D match to TRBD2 (5 bases). CDR1 SGHNT and CDR2 YYREEE come from the germline V gene (reference sequence). The CDR3 totals 14 residues. The V end lost 4 bases, the J end lost 8 bases, and 15 bases lay between the germline ends. The chain's CDR3 is CASSLGYRGGELFF. The CDR3 bases are TGTGCCAGCAGCCTTGGGTACAGAGGGGGGGAGCTGTTTTTT.